This T cell receptor beta chain was obtained from a study of human thymus T cells. Per the germline V gene, CDR1 is KGHSH and CDR2 is LQKENI. This CDR3 has 14 amino acids. With V trimmed by 4 bases and J by 4 bases, 2 bases remained unmatched. Libraries were prepared by immunoSEQ multiplex PCR; TCRdb keeps only in-frame clonotypes and omits some of them. This table has 46,000 or so clones, around 93% appearing once. The chain couples TRBV18 to TRBJ2-1; the match to TRBD1 covers 9 bases. This receptor was obtained from a girl less than two years old with a congenital heart defect but otherwise immunologically healthy. The specimen sequenced was blood. The CDR3 region is CASSRQGGYNEQFF. DNA for the CDR3: TGTGCCAGCTCACGACAGGGGGGATACAATGAGCAGTTCTTC.